This T cell receptor beta chain was profiled in a study of beta chain features in type 1 diabetes. Study at large: Patients looked much like healthy donors when it came to age, gender and cell yields. General study results and limits: There was a possibility that cDNA sequencing over-represented cells with high TCR expression. Fewer insertions but more deletions were seen at VDJ junctions in type 1 diabetes patients.

Concerning this clone itself: Its target is unknown.

The length of the CDR3 is 15 residues. Per the germline V gene, CDR1 is GTSNPN and CDR2 is SVGIG (reference sequence). V trimming: 4 bases; J trimming: 4 bases; junction bases outside the gene matches: 6. Expressed TCRB transcripts were sequenced because the isolated RNA had all been reverse transcribed beforehand. Sequencing used immunoSEQ multiplex PCR; TCRdb keeps in-frame clones, though not all of them. The sample lists roughly 400,000 clones, about 16% occurring once. This chain links TRBV30 with TRBJ2-1; the match to TRBD2 covers 11 bases. The TCR originated in a woman between 18 and 29 years old in good health. The sequencing sample was made of naive CD4+ T cells from blood. CDR3 coding DNA: TGTGCCTGGACCAGGGGACTAGCGGAATACAATGAGCAGTTCTTC. This gives the protein CAWTRGLAEYNEQFF.